The clone carrying this T cell receptor beta chain was recorded only once. Its specificity is not known. The sample is drawn from a study of T cell responses to AZD1222 COVID-19 vaccine. Study as a whole: Samples with a second dose at about 4 or about 12 weeks were pooled together.

Germline values: CDR1 LNHDA, CDR2 SQIVND (reference sequence). The CDR3 extends over 15 amino acids. The trim removed 5 bases at V and 7 bases at J, leaving 14 bases unmatched. Profiled with immunoSEQ multiplex PCR; TCRdb holds only in-frame clones, not every one. This table has approximately 130,000 clones, 90% appearing once. Study-level points and caveats: In a largely white British group with more females than males, clonal diversity was possibly underestimated. Dominant at 160-218 and 743-854, vaccine-associated CD4 TCRs also spanned spike.

Sequences were derived from peripheral blood, sampled on day 0 of AZD1222 vaccination. J is TRBJ2-7 and V is TRBV19, with 7 bases that match TRBD1. This TCR derives from an adult in good health. The CDR3 DNA is TGTGCCAGTAGTTCCTACACAGGGGTCGCGGAAGAGCAGTACTTC. This gives the protein CASSSYTGVAEEQYF.